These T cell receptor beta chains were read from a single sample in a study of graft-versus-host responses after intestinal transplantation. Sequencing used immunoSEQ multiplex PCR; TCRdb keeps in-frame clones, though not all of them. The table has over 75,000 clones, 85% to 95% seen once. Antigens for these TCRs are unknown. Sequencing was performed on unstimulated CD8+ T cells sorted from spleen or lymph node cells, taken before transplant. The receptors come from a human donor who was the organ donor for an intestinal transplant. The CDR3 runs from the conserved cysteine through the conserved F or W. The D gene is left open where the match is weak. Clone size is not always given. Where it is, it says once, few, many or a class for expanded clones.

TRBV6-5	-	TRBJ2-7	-	TGTGCCAGCAGTTACTCCCTCCGGAGCAGATACGAGCAGTACTTC	CASSYSLRSRYEQYF
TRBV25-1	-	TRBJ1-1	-	TGTGCCAGCAGTGAATCCAGGGAAGTGGTCACTGAAGCTTTCTTT	CASSESREVVTEAFF
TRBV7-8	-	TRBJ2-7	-	TGTGCCAGCAGCTTAGGGGCTCCACCAGGGCACGAGCAGTACTTC	CASSLGAPPGHEQYF
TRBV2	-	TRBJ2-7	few	TGTGCCAGCAGTGGGGACTCGCCCTTCTACGAGCAGTACTTC	CASSGDSPFYEQYF
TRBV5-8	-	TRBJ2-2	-	TGTGCCAGCAGCTTCCAGGGGGGTAACACCGGGGAGCTGTTTTTT	CASSFQGGNTGELFF
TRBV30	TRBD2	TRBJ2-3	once	TGTGCCCTGACTAGCGGGAGACGTGATACGCAGTATTTT	CALTSGRRDTQYF
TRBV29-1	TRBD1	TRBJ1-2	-	TGCAGCGTTGTTACAGGGGGAACTAACTATGGCTACACCTTC	CSVVTGGTNYGYTF
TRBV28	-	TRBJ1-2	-	TGTGCCAGCAGTTTACGGCCGGGAGGGGGGTATGGCTACACCTTC	CASSLRPGGGYGYTF
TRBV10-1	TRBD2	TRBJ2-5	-	TGCGCCAGCAGTCGTAGGACTAGCGCCCGGTTAATTCAAGAGACCCAGTACTTC	CASSRRTSARLIQETQYF
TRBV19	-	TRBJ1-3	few	TGTGCCAGTAGTCTTCCAGGGAAAGGAAACACCATATATTTT	CASSLPGKGNTIYF
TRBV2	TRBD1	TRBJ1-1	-	TGTGCCAGCTCCAGGACAGGGGGGAACACTGAAGCTTTCTTT	CASSRTGGNTEAFF
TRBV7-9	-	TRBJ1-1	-	TGTGCCAGCAGCTCGGGTTTCCTGGAAGCTTTCTTT	CASSSGFLEAFF
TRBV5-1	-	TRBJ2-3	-	TGCGCCAGCAGCTTGGTGTGGGAGTATAACGCTTTCACTAGCACAGATACGCAGTATTTT	CASSLVWEYNAFTSTDTQYF
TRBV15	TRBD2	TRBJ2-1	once	TGTGCCACCAGCAGACGGCGGGAGGTTCGTTTCAATGAGCAGTTCTTC	CATSRRREVRFNEQFF
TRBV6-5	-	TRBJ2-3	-	TGTGCCAGCCCGGCGGGACTTAACACAGATACGCAGTATTTT	CASPAGLNTDTQYF
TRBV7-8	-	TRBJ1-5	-	TGTGCCAGCAGCTTATCAGGCAGCCGGCCCCAGCATTTT	CASSLSGSRPQHF
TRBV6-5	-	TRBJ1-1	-	TGTGCCAGCAGTTACTCATTTCGAGGGTATAACACTGAAGCTTTCTTT	CASSYSFRGYNTEAFF
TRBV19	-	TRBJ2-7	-	TGTGCCAGTAAAGGGGGCTCCTACGAGCAGTACTTC	CASKGGSYEQYF
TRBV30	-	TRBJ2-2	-	TGTGCCTGGAAATACGGGAGTATTGCCGGGGAGCTGTTTTTT	CAWKYGSIAGELFF
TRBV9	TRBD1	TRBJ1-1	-	TGTGCCAGCAGCGTAGGTGGGACAGGGGTCACTGAAGCTTTCTTT	CASSVGGTGVTEAFF
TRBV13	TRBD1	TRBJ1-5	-	TGTGCCAGCAGCTTAGGACAGGGGGGCAATCAGCCCCAGCATTTT	CASSLGQGGNQPQHF
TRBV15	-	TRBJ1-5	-	TGTGCCACCAGCAGAGACGGAGTAGATCAGCCCCAGCATTTT	CATSRDGVDQPQHF
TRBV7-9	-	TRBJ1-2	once	TGTGCCAGCAGCTTAGTGGAAGGGTTGAGGGATGGCTACACCTTC	CASSLVEGLRDGYTF
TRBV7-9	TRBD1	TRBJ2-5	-	TGTGCCAGCAGCCCAGGACAGGGGGCGGGAGAGACCCAGTACTTC	CASSPGQGAGETQYF
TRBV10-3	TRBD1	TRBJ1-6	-	TGTGCCATCAGGACGACAGGGAATCAGAATTCACCCCTCCACTTT	CAIRTTGNQNSPLHF
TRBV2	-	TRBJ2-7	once	TGTGCCAGCAGTGAAGTCTTGGACTTGACCTACGAGCGGTACTTC	CASSEVLDLTYERYF
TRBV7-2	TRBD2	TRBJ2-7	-	TGTGCCAGCATCTGGACTAGCGGCTCCTACGAGCAGTACTTC	CASIWTSGSYEQYF
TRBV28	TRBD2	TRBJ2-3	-	TGTGCCAGCAGTTTACGGGCTAGCGGGTGGACAGATACGCAGTATTTT	CASSLRASGWTDTQYF
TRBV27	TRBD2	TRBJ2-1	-	TGTGCCAGCAGTTTCTTGGCGGGAGGCCGGTGGAGCAATGAGCAGTTCTTC	CASSFLAGGRWSNEQFF
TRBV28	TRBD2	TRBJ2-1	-	TGTGCCAGCAGTTCCATTAGGGTTGTTAGCGGGAGGGAGAGCTACAATGAGCAGTTCTTC	CASSSIRVVSGRESYNEQFF
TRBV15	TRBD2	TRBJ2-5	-	TGTGCCACCAGCAGAGAAGCGGGAGGGGAGACCCAGTACTTC	CATSREAGGETQYF
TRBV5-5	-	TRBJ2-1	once	TGTGCCAGCAGCTTCGGTGAGCAGTTCTTC	CASSFGEQFF
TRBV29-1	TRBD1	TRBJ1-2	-	TGCAGCGTTCGGACAGGGGACTATGGCTACACCTTC	CSVRTGDYGYTF
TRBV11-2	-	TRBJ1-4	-	TGTGCCAGCAGCTTAACAGGGTGGGGAAATGAAAAACTGTTTTTT	CASSLTGWGNEKLFF
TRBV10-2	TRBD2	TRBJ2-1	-	TGCGCCAGCAGTGAGTTTAGCGGGAGCGCAAACAATGAGCAGTTCTTC	CASSEFSGSANNEQFF
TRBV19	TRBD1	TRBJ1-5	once	TGTGCCAGTAGTCCTAGTCCGTGGACAGGTCAGCCCCAGCATTTT	CASSPSPWTGQPQHF
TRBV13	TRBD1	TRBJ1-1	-	TGTGCCAGCAGCTTGCTGCAGGGGGCAGGTACTGAAGCTTTCTTT	CASSLLQGAGTEAFF
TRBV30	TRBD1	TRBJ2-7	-	TGTGCCTGGCGGACAGGGTCCTACGAGCAGTACTTC	CAWRTGSYEQYF
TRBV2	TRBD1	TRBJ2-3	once	TGTGCCAGCAGTGAAAGCTTCTTGCCAAGGACAGGGGCGTCGGTTAGCACAGATACGCAGTATTTT	CASSESFLPRTGASVSTDTQYF
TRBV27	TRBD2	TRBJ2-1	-	TGTGCCAGCAGCACAGCGGGGGGGCACGTTATATCTAGGAGCTCCTACAATGAGCAGTTCTTC	CASSTAGGHVISRSSYNEQFF
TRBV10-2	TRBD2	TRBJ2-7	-	TGCGCCAGCAGTGAGACCAGCGGGAGGTATTCCGAGCAGTACTTC	CASSETSGRYSEQYF
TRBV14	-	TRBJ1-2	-	TGTGCCAGCAGCCAAGTCCCTGGGGGCATCTATGGCTACACCTTC	CASSQVPGGIYGYTF
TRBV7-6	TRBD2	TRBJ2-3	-	TGTGCCAGCAGCTTAGAAGTCGCGGGAGGGATCACAGATACGCAGTATTTT	CASSLEVAGGITDTQYF
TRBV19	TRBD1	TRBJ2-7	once	TGTGCCAGTGCCCCCGGGACAGGGGCCTACGAGCAGTACTTC	CASAPGTGAYEQYF
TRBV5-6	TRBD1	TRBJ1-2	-	TGTGCCAGCAGCTTGTTTGTGACAGGGGATTACTATGGCTACACCTTC	CASSLFVTGDYYGYTF
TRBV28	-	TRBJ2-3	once	TGTGCCATTGGCAGGTCCCCGTCAGATACGCAGTATTTT	CAIGRSPSDTQYF
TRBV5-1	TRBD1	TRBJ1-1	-	TGCGCCAGCAGCTTGGGGACAGGGGAAGCTTTCTTT	CASSLGTGEAFF
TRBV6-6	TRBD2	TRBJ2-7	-	TGTGCCAGCAGACCCGTAGCGGGGGACACCTACGGGCAGTACTTC	CASRPVAGDTYGQYF
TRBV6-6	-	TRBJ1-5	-	TGTGCCAGCAGCTCTACAGATAGCAATCAGCCCCAGCATTTT	CASSSTDSNQPQHF
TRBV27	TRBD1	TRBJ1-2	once	TGTGCCAGCATCGATCTAGACCGGGACAGGGACCATGGCTACACCTTC	CASIDLDRDRDHGYTF
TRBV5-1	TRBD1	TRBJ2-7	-	TGCGCCAGCACCGTAATCCCGGGACAGGGTAACCACGAGCAGTACTTC	CASTVIPGQGNHEQYF
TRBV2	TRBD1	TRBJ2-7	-	TGTGCCAGCAGCTCATTACCCGGGACAGGGGGCTACGAGCAGTACTTC	CASSSLPGTGGYEQYF
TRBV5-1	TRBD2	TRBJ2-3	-	TGCGCCAGCAGCTTGGCCGGGAGGGCCCGGGATACGCAGTATTTT	CASSLAGRARDTQYF